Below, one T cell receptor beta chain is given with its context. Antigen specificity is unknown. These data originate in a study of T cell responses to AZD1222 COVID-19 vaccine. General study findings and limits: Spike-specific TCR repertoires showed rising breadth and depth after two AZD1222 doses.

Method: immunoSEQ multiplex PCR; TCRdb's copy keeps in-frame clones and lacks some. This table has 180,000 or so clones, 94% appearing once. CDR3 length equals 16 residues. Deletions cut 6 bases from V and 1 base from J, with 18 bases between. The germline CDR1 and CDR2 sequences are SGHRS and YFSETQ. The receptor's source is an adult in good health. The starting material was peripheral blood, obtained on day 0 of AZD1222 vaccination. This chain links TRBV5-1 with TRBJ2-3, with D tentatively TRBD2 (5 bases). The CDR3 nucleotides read TGCGCCAGCATACAAGGCTACGTCGGGGGCACAGATACGCAGTATTTT. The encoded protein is CASIQGYVGGTDTQYF.